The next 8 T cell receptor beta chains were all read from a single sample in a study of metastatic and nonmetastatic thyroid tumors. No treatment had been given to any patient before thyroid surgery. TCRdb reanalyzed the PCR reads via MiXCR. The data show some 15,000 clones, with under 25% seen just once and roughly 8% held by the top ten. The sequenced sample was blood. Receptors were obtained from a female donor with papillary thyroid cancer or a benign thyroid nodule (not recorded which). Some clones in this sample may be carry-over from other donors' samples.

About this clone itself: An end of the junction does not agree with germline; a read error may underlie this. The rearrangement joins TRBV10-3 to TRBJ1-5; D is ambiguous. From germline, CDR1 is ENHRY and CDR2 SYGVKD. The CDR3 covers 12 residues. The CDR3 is CVIIGNNQPQHF. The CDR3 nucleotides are TGTGTCATCATTGGGAACAATCAGCCCCAGCATTTT.

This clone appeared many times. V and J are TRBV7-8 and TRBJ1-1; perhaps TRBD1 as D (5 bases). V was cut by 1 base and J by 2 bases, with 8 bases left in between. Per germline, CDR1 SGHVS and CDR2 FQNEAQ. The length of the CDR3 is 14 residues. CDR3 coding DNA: TGTGCCAGCAGCTTAGGAGGGGCTAACACTGAAGCTTTCTTT. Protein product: CASSLGGANTEAFF.

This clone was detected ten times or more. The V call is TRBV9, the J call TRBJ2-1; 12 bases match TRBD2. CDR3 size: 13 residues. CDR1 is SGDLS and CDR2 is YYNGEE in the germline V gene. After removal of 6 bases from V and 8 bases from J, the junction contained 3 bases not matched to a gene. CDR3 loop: CASKLAGGDEQFF. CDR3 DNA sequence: TGTGCCAGCAAGCTAGCGGGGGGGGATGAGCAGTTCTTC.

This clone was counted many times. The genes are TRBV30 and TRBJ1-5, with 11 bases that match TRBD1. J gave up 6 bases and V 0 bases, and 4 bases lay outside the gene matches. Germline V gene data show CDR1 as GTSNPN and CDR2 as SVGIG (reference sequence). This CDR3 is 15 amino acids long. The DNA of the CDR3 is TGTGCCTGGAGTGTCGGGACAGGGGGTGTTCAGCCCCAGCATTTT. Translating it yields CAWSVGTGGVQPQHF.

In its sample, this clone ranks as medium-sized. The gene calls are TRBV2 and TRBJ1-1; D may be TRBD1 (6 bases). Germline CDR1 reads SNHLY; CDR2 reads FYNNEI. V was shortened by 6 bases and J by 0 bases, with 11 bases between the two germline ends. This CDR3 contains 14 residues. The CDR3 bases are TGTGCCAGCAGGGGGACACGTTTGAACACTGAAGCTTTCTTT. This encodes CASRGTRLNTEAFF.

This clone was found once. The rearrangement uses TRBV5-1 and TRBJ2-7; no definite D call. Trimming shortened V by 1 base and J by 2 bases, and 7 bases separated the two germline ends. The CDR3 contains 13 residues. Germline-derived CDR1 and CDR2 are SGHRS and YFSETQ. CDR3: CASSLLSAYEQYF. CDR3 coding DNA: TGCGCCAGCAGCTTGCTGTCAGCCTACGAGCAGTACTTC. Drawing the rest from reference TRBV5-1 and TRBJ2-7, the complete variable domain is KAGVTQTPRYLIKTRGQQVTLSCSPISGHRSVSWYQQTPGQGLQFLFEYFSETQRNKGNFPGRFSGRQFSNSRSEMNVSTLELGDSALYLCASSLLSAYEQYFGPGTRLTVT.

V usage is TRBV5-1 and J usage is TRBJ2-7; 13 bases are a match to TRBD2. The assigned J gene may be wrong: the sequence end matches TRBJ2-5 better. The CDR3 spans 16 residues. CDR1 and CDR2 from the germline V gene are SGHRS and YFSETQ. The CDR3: CASPRLAGGLPETQYF. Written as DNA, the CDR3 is TGCGCCAGCCCACGACTAGCGGGAGGACTACCAGAGACCCAGTACTTC.

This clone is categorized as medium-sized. In nucleotides, the CDR3 is TGTGCCAGCAGCTTATTAGCGGAGCGTGGAGAGCAGTACTTC. This translates into CASSLLAERGEQYF. The chain combines TRBV7-2 with TRBJ2-7; TRBD2 might be the D (6 bases). The CDR3 contains 14 residues. V was trimmed by 2 bases and J by 7 bases, leaving 15 bases between them. The germline CDR1 and CDR2 sequences are SGHTA and FQGNSA.